Included here is one T cell receptor (beta chain) sequence, with context. This sample is part of a study of blood T cell repertoires in COVID-19. As for the study in general: Donors in the United States, Italy and Spain gave samples during acute or convalescent COVID-19. Sample material is recorded as cDNA or gDNA derived from T cells, B-cell-depleted T cells, or PBMCs.

Methods used by the authors: Estimation of nucleated cell counts relied on the amplification of reference gene primers. Clones were read by immunoSEQ multiplex PCR, and TCRdb kept only the in-frame ones, dropping some. V and J calls and clone size are as listed in that table; D and trimming were resolved from the DNA. The data show more than 100,000 clones, with over 80% seen just once and about 2.5% held by the top ten. This CDR3 is 17 amino acids long. The germline CDR1 and CDR2 sequences are LGHNA and YNFKEQ. Germline trimming cut 3 bases from V and 4 bases from J; bases unmatched to any gene: 8. This clonotype originated in a man aged 50 or older with active COVID-19. Sequencing was done on a sample of peripheral blood. The genes are TRBV4-2 and TRBJ2-1; 11 bases are a match to TRBD2. The CDR3 DNA sequence: TGTGCCAGCAGCCACTTTGAATTAGCGGGGGGGTACAATGAGCAGTTCTTC. Encoded protein: CASSHFELAGGYNEQFF.